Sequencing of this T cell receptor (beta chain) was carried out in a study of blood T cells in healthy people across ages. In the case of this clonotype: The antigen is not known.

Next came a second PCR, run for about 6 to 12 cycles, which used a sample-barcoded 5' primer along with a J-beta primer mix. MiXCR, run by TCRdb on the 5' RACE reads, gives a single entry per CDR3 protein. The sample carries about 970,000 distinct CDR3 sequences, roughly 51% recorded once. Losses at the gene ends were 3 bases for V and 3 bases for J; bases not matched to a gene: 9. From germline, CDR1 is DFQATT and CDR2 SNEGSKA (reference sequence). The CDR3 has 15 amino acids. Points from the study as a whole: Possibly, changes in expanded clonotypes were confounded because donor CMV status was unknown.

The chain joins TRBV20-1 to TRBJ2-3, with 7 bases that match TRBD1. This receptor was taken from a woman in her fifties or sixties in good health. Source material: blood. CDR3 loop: CSASSPDRLTDTQYF. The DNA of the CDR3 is TGCAGTGCTAGCTCTCCGGACAGGCTGACAGATACGCAGTATTTT.